The sequence of this T cell receptor (beta chain) was determined in a study of blood T cell repertoires in COVID-19. About the research overall: From T cells, B-cell-depleted T cells, or PBMCs came the material, which was cDNA or gDNA.

Authors' methods: How many nucleated cells were present was estimated from reference gene primer amplification. Profiled with immunoSEQ multiplex PCR; TCRdb holds only in-frame clones, not every one. The V and J calls and the clone size are those of that table, but D and trimming were determined from the DNA. There are 250,000 or so clones in the sample; about 88% occur only once, and about 5.2% lies in the top ten. From germline, CDR1 is LNHDA and CDR2 SQIVND (reference sequence). V was trimmed by 7 bases and J by 6 bases, leaving 15 bases between them. This CDR3 has 13 residues. This TCR was sampled from a woman between 55 and 75 years old with COVID-19, enrolled during active disease. This sequence joins TRBV19 and TRBJ1-1; a weak D match, TRBD1 (5 bases). The sequencing sample was made of peripheral blood. The chain's CDR3 is CASTYRRGSEAFF. The DNA of the CDR3 is TGTGCCAGTACTTACAGGCGGGGATCTGAAGCTTTCTTT.